This T cell receptor (beta chain) was observed in a study of blood T cell repertoires in COVID-19. Profiling relied on immunoSEQ multiplex PCR, and the TCRdb table lists in-frame clones only, not all of them. The top ten hold approximately 6.8% of the sample, which has 300,000 to 350,000 clones, 75% to 95% seen once. CDR1 and CDR2 (germline): SGHDN, FVKESK. The CDR3 extends over 14 amino acids. With 0 bases removed from V and 0 bases from J, the gap between germline ends came to 5 bases. The chain uses TRBV14 and TRBJ1-1; unclear D gene. This TCR came from a woman in her thirties with COVID-19, enrolled during active disease. Source material: peripheral blood. CDR3 DNA sequence: TGTGCCAGCAGCCAAGATTCGGTGAACACTGAAGCTTTCTTT. Residues: CASSQDSVNTEAFF.